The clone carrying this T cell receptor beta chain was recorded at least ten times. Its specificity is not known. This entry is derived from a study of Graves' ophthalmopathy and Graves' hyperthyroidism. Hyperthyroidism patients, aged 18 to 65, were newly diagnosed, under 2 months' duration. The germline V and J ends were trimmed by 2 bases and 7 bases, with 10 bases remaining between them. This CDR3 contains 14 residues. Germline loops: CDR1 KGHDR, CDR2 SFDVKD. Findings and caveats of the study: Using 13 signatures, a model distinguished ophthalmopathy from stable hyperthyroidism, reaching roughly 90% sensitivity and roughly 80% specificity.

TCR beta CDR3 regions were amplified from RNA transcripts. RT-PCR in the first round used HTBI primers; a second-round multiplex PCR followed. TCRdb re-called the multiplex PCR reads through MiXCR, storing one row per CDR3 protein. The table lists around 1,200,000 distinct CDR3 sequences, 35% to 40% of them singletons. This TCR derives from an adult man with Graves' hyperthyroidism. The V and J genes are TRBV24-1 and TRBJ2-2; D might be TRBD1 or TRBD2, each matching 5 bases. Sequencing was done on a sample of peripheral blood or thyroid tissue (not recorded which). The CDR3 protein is CATSDYGDGGELFF. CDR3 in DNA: TGTGCCACCAGTGATTACGGGGACGGCGGGGAGCTGTTTTTT.